The sequence of this T cell receptor beta chain was determined in a study of siplizumab effects on memory and regulatory T cells. The protocol was immunoSEQ multiplex PCR, while the TCRdb copy is restricted to in-frame clones and leaves out a portion. This table holds some 100,000 clones, 93% found once. To note about this clone: Its antigen is undetermined.

The CDR3 spans 16 residues. Trimming removed 5 bases from V and 8 bases from J; junction bases left unmatched: 14. The V gene's germline CDR1 is SEHNR and CDR2 FQNEAQ (reference sequence). General study results and limits: Phenotypic classification as naive or memory proved unattainable for roughly 75-96% of proliferating CD4+ or CD8+ clones. In the presence of siplizumab, alloreactive sequences traceable to unstimulated CD4+ memory cells were significantly reduced.

Sequencing was carried out using non-Treg CD4+ T cells sorted from blood. The TCR sequence derives from a human donor in good health. V is TRBV7-9 and J is TRBJ2-1; 8 bases are a match to TRBD2. The CDR3 nucleotides read TGTGCCAGCAGCCCCTCGGGAGGGCTCAGGGGATATGAGCAGTTCTTC. Amino acid sequence: CASSPSGGLRGYEQFF.